Reported below is one T cell receptor (beta chain). The CDR3 extends over 20 amino acids. Germline CDR1 and CDR2: MNHEY and SMNVEV (reference sequence). The protocol was immunoSEQ multiplex PCR, while the TCRdb copy is restricted to in-frame clones and leaves out a portion. The sample consists of 95,000 to 150,000 clones, 80% to 95% of them appearing once. This sample is drawn from a study of control samples from healthy donors and cancer patients. The clonotype comes from a man older than 75 with head and neck cancer. What was sequenced was PBMCs. The chain recombines TRBV27 with TRBJ2-7; D unresolved. The CDR3 bases are TGTGGAAACCTGGGCTGCACAGTAGTAATTGAAACTGATTACACCTACGAGCAGTACTTC. This gives the protein CGNLGCTVVIETDYTYEQYF.